Described below is a single TCR beta chain sequence and its context. The source of the sample is a study of identical twins. A single record per CDR3 protein comes from TCRdb applying MiXCR to the 5' RACE reads. The table includes around 550,000 distinct CDR3 sequences, 12% to 15% detected once. J was trimmed by 2 bases and V by 1 base; bases with no gene match: 1. The length of the CDR3 is 15 residues. CDR1 and CDR2 from the germline V gene are SGHRS and YFSETQ. The sample also formed part of further work on yellow fever vaccine responses in identical twins.

The sequence derives from a woman aged 18-29 years in good health. The sequencing input was CD4+ T cells sorted from blood. This chain connects TRBV5-1 to TRBJ2-1; 9 bases line up with TRBD1. The CDR3: CASSLTGGPYNEQFF. Here the CDR3 DNA reads TGCGCCAGCAGCTTGACAGGGGGCCCCTACAATGAGCAGTTCTTC.